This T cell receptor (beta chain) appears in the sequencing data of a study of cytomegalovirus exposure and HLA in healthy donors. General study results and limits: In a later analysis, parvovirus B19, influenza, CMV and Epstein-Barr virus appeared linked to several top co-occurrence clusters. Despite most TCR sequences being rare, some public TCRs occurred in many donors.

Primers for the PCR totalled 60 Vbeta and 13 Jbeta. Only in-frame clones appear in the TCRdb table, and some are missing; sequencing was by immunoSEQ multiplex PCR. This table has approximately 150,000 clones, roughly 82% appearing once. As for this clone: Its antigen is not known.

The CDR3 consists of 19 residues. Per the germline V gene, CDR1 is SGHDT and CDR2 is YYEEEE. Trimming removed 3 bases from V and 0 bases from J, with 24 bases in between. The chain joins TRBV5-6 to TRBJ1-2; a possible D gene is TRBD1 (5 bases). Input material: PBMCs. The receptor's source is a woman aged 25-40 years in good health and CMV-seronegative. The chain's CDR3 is CASSYGADWGLVANYGYTF. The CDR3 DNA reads TGTGCCAGCAGCTATGGGGCCGACTGGGGATTGGTGGCTAACTATGGCTACACCTTC. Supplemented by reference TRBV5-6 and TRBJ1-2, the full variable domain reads DAGVTQSPTHLIKTRGQQVTLRCSPKSGHDTVSWYQQALGQGPQFIFQYYEEEERQRGNFPDRFSGHQFPNYSSELNVNALLLGDSALYLCASSYGADWGLVANYGYTFGSGTRLTVV.